This paragraph reports one TCR beta chain. The V gene lost 1 base and the J gene lost 4 bases, with 7 bases spanning the gap. This CDR3 spans 12 amino acids. Per the germline V gene, CDR1 is GTSNPN and CDR2 is SVGIG (reference sequence). In the authors' workflow: It was from reference gene primer amplification that nucleated cell counts were estimated. Profiled with immunoSEQ multiplex PCR; TCRdb holds only in-frame clones, not every one. From that table come the V and J calls and clone size; the DNA was used to work out D and trimming. Of about 200,000 clones listed, around 83% are singletons. The sample belongs to a study of blood T cell repertoires in COVID-19.

The receptor comes from a woman aged 80 or over with COVID-19, enrolled during active disease. The chain carries TRBV30 and TRBJ1-2; no reliable D call. Specimen: peripheral blood. CDR3: CAWSAGIYGYTF. Written as DNA, the CDR3 is TGTGCCTGGAGTGCGGGGATCTATGGCTACACCTTC.